One and the same sample provided the 13 T cell receptor beta chains below, sequenced in a study of shared clonotypes between healthy human individuals. Profiling relied on immunoSEQ multiplex PCR, and the TCRdb table lists in-frame clones only, not all of them. This sample has about 1.1 million clones; roughly 80% occur once, and the top ten carry roughly 0.83%. What was sequenced was memory CD4+ T cells from PBMCs. Regarding subset: CD45RA-negative fraction. Receptors were obtained from a man in his late teens or twenties in good health. Some clones in this sample may be carry-over from other donors' samples.

The chain links TRBV6-1 to TRBJ2-5; 10 positions match TRBD2. CDR3 length: 14 amino acids. CDR1 MNHNS and CDR2 SASEGT come from the germline V gene. V trimming: 7 bases; J trimming: 5 bases; junction bases outside the gene matches: 7. CDR3: CASTLASGSETQYF. DNA of the CDR3: TGTGCCAGCACCCTGGCTAGCGGGAGCGAGACCCAGTACTTC.

V and J are TRBV11-2 and TRBJ2-5, with a tentative D call TRBD2 (5 bases). Between the trimmed V and J ends, which lost 3 bases and 5 bases, there was a span of 10 bases. The germline CDR1 and CDR2 sequences are SGHAT and FQNNGV. The CDR3 has 13 residues. The CDR3 loop reads CASSFNGKETQYF. The CDR3 bases are TGTGCCAGCAGCTTTAACGGGAAGGAGACCCAGTACTTC.

The V and J genes are TRBV28 and TRBJ2-7; 10 bases agree with TRBD2. V shed 3 bases and J 2 bases; nucleotides not matched to a gene: 4. The CDR3 sequence is 15 residues long. CDR1 and CDR2 (germline): MDHEN, SYDVKM. CDR3 loop: CASSFPAGGTYEQYF. The CDR3 DNA sequence: TGTGCCAGCAGTTTTCCAGCGGGAGGGACCTACGAGCAGTACTTC.

This clone was observed a handful of times. The chain links TRBV19 to TRBJ2-7; 7 bases agree with TRBD2. The germline V gene encodes CDR1 LNHDA and CDR2 SQIVND (reference sequence). With 5 bases clipped from V and 4 bases from J, the junction kept 8 bases outside the gene matches. This CDR3 is built from 14 residues. CDR3 residues: CASSDPGGVYEQYF. The CDR3 DNA sequence: TGTGCCAGTAGTGATCCGGGAGGAGTTTACGAGCAGTACTTC. Drawing the rest from reference TRBV19 and TRBJ2-7, the complete variable domain is DGGITQSPKYLFRKEGQNVTLSCEQNLNHDAMYWYRQDPGQGLRLIYYSQIVNDFQKGDIAEGYSVSREKKESFPLTVTSAQKNPTAFYLCASSDPGGVYEQYFGPGTRLTVT.

The chain recombines TRBV19 with TRBJ2-7; unclear D gene. V lost 6 bases and J 0 bases, leaving 9 bases between the germline ends. CDR3 length: 13 amino acids. CDR1 is LNHDA, CDR2 SQIVND, per germline (reference sequence). The DNA for the CDR3 is TGTGCCAGTAGCGACTCGAACTCCTACGAGCAGTACTTC. Amino acid sequence: CASSDSNSYEQYF.

The chain uses TRBV29-1 and TRBJ2-3; 9 bases are shared with TRBD2. Looked up from germline, CDR1 is SQVTM and CDR2 is ANQGSEA. This CDR3 comprises 14 residues. V trimming: 4 bases; J trimming: 1 base; junction bases outside the gene matches: 3. The CDR3 bases are TGCAGCGTTGGGGTAGCGGGGGGCACAGATACGCAGTATTTT. This sequence encodes CSVGVAGGTDTQYF.

The chain is built from TRBV25-1 and TRBJ2-1; D not certain. Looked up from germline, CDR1 is MGHDK and CDR2 is SYGVNS. This CDR3 has 16 residues. V was clipped by 1 base and J by 0 bases, with 10 bases between them. CDR3 nucleotides: TGTGCCAGCAGTGAATGGCTGTCTAGCTCCTACAATGAGCAGTTCTTC. It encodes CASSEWLSSSYNEQFF.

The gene calls are TRBV29-1 and TRBJ2-1, with D unclear. Germline CDR1 and CDR2: SQVTM and ANQGSEA. V shed 4 bases and J shed 4 bases, with 5 bases lying between them. This CDR3 region has 11 residues. CDR3 coding DNA: TGCAGCGTTGCTCTATACAATGAGCAGTTCTTC. Amino acid sequence: CSVALYNEQFF.

This chain uses TRBV6-1 with TRBJ1-2; 10 positions agree with TRBD1. The CDR3 has 15 amino acids. The germline V gene has CDR1 MNHNS and CDR2 SASEGT. The junction had 6 bases not matched to a gene; V was cut back by 5 bases and J by 3 bases. The CDR3 loop is CASSREGTGDYGYTF. CDR3 DNA: TGTGCCAGCAGTCGGGAGGGGACAGGGGACTATGGCTACACCTTC.

This clone was observed a few times. V and J are TRBV28 and TRBJ2-6; no clear D. Germline V lookup: CDR1 MDHEN, CDR2 SYDVKM. The CDR3 totals 13 residues. The CDR3 sequence is CAVFASGANVLTF. Here the CDR3 DNA reads TGTGCTGTCTTTGCCTCTGGGGCCAACGTCCTGACTTTC.

This chain uses TRBV11-2 with TRBJ2-6; D is unresolved. Germline assignment: CDR1 SGHAT and CDR2 FQNNGV. The CDR3 is 15 residues long. The V end lost 5 bases, the J end lost 0 bases, and 8 bases lay between the germline ends. The CDR3, as DNA: TGTGCCAGCAGCATCTACTACTCTGGGGCCAACGTCCTGACTTTC. This gives the protein CASSIYYSGANVLTF.

This chain links TRBV7-9 with TRBJ1-1; 7 nucleotides match TRBD1. The CDR3 has 15 residues. The J segment lost 3 bases and the V segment lost 4 bases, leaving 8 bases of the junction unmatched. The germline V gene encodes CDR1 SEHNR and CDR2 FQNEAQ (reference sequence). The CDR3 is CASSSSLQGYTEAFF. The CDR3 nucleotides are TGTGCCAGCAGCTCCTCCTTACAGGGGTACACTGAAGCTTTCTTT. Full variable domain (rest looked up from reference TRBV7-9 and TRBJ1-1): DTGVSQNPRHKITKRGQNVTFRCDPISEHNRLYWYRQTLGQGPEFLTYFQNEAQLEKSRLLSDRFSAERPKGSFSTLEIQRTEQGDSAMYLCASSSSLQGYTEAFFGQGTRLTVV.

The chain recombines TRBV4-1 with TRBJ1-4; D gene uncertain. Trimming stripped 1 base from V and 0 bases from J, with 3 bases between. Germline V CDR1 and CDR2: MGHRA, YSYEKL. The CDR3 runs 14 residues. The CDR3 coding sequence is TGCGCCAGCAGCCAAGTTTCAACTAATGAAAAACTGTTTTTT. Protein: CASSQVSTNEKLFF.